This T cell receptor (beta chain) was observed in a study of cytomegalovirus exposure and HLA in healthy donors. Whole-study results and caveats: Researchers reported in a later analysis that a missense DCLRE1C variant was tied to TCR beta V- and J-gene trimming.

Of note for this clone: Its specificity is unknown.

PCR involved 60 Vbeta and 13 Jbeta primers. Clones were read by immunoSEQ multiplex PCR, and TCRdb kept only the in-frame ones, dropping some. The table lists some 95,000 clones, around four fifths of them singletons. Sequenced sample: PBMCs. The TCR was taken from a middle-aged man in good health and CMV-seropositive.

CDR3 sequence reads: CASSPRQGTGNTIYF. The CDR3 nucleotides read TGTGCCAGCAGCCCGAGACAGGGAACTGGAAACACCATATATTTT. The V and J genes are TRBV7-2 and TRBJ1-3; 7 bases align to TRBD1. The CDR3 spans 15 residues. The V gene end was trimmed by 5 bases and the J gene end by 2 bases; junction bases not matched to a gene: 6. Germline CDR1 SGHTA, CDR2 FQGNSA.